The present T cell receptor (beta chain) was sequenced within a study of memory CD4+ T cells and cytomegalovirus serostatus (dated 2019 in TCRdb). For the study in its entirety: A total of roughly 33 healthy Belgian adults, of whom 9 were CMV seropositive and approximately 24 were CMV seronegative, were included in the cohort. CD4+ memory TCRbeta repertoires of a Belgian cohort with known cytomegalovirus serostatus were sequenced in order to replicate a published TCR-based CMV serostatus classifier.

A FACSAria II was used to sort memory CD4+ T cells, defined as single viable CD3+CD4+CD8-CD45RO+ cells. CMV serostatus was determined using a Roche Elecsys assay that detects serum IgG against CMV pp150, pp28, p38 and p52. Following thawing, total CD4+ T cells were enriched through positive selection using CD4 magnetic microbeads. The samples came from a different study that was designed specifically to examine the CD4+ T cell memory repertoire. Peripheral blood mononuclear cells were isolated and cryopreserved following standard operating procedures; serum was stored at -80 °C. The staining used CD3-PerCP (BW264/56), CD4-APC (RPA-T4), CD45RO-PE (UCHT1) and CD8-Pacific Orange (3B5) antibodies, and Sytox blue was used to exclude non-viable cells. Broader findings and caveats from the paper: Of about 180 previously reported CMV-associated TCRbeta sequences, 60 to 85 appeared in the CD4+ memory repertoires, each in one to five individuals. The results were read as suggesting that the CMV-associated TCR signature is, for the most part, present in the CD4+ memory repertoire. For predicting CMV serostatus, the median bootstrapped AUC was approximately 0.96 using the original framework and about 0.9 using a US-trained random forest. The original-framework classifier achieved a median bootstrapped AUC of almost 0.97 with a 95% CI of 0.76-1.00 on the Belgian cohort. Only CD4+CD45RO+ memory cells were sequenced, in contrast to the original study, which included naive and memory CD4+ and CD8+ populations.

V and J are truncated by 0 bases and 5 bases respectively, leaving an intervening sequence of 14 bases. CDR1 and CDR2, per the germline V gene, are SGHRS and YFSETQ. The CDR3 holds 15 amino acids from the cysteine to the phenylalanine. Kept here is only the CDR3 DNA, which spans 45 bases and is read in frame from base 1. Note on this clone: The specificity of this receptor is unknown. Base qualities are not provided; no much larger clone lies one nucleotide away.

Genomic DNA was extracted from sorted cells with the Quick-DNA Microprep Kit. TCRbeta DNA was amplified with the immunoSEQ hsTCRbeta kit following the manufacturer's protocol. TCRbeta libraries were sequenced on an Illumina MiSeq instrument. The original methods were these. Removing out-of-frame sequences left a few million distinct TCRbeta sequences, an average of about 67,000 per individual. Each individual was scored by the count of 150 to 200 previously reported CMV-associated TCRbeta sequences and the total productive distinct TCRbeta count. A beta-binomial model was reimplemented in Python, and scikit-learn random forests with default parameters were trained on US cohort data. Classifier performance on the Belgian cohort was summarized as median AUC with percentile confidence intervals over 10,000 bootstrap iterations. The source is immuneACCESS, and TCRdb retained only in-frame sequences with V and J called. Part of the clones is not carried over; for the studies checked, unresolved V genes explain less than half of this, and the remainder is unexplained. V and J calls and clone size are those listed in that table; D and trimming were worked out from the DNA. Within this sample are about 50,000 clones, with over 75% of them counted one time only. Clones ranked in the top ten supply roughly 0.6% of the sample.

The chain couples TRBV5-1 to TRBJ2-5; TRBD2 is perhaps the D gene, given 6 matching bases. Source material: memory CD4+ T cells from blood. The origin of this receptor is an adult in good health and CMV-seronegative. In nucleotides, the sequence is TGCGCCAGCAGCTTGGCCGCGGGGAGACGGGAGACCCAGTACTTC. Its protein reads: CASSLAAGRRETQYF.